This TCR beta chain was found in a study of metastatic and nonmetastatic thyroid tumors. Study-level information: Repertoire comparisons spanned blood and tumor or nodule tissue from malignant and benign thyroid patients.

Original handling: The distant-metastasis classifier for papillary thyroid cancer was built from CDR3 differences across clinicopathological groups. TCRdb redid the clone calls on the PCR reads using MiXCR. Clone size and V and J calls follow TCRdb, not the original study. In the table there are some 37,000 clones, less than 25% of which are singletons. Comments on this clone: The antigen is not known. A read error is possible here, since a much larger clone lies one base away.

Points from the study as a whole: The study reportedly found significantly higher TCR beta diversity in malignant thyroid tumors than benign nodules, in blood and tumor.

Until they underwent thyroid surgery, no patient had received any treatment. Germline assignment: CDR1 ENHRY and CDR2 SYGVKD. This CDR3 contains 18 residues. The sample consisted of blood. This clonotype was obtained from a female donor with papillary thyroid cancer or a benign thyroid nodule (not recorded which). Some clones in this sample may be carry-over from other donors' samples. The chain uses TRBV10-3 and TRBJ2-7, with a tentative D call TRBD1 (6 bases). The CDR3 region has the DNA TGTGCCATCAGTGAGCCTTCATCGATTGCACAGGGCGGTTTCGGACAGTGCTTC. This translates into CAISEPSSIAQGGFGQCF.